The clone carrying this T cell receptor (beta chain) was counted only a few times. The antigen remains undetermined. The data derive from a study of cytomegalovirus exposure and HLA in healthy donors. Study conclusions and caveats: Reports indicated that the classifier achieved high specificity and sensitivity in diagnosing cytomegalovirus status.

This CDR3 is 17 amino acids long. Germline CDR1 MRHNA, CDR2 SNTAGT. V dropped 0 bases and J dropped 5 bases, with 19 bases sitting between them. Primers included in the PCR were 60 Vbeta and 13 Jbeta primers. This table comes from immunoSEQ multiplex PCR, and its TCRdb copy is limited to in-frame clones, with some not included. The sample lists 120,000 to 150,000 clones, about 80% occurring once. The sequence derives from a man aged 40-49 years in good health and CMV-seronegative. The specimen sequenced was PBMCs. The chain joins TRBV6-4 to TRBJ2-5, with D perhaps matching TRBD1 (6 bases). Here the CDR3 DNA reads TGTGCCAGCAGTGACTCGCAGTGGGGGCGCGAATGTGAGACCCAGTACTTC. It encodes CASSDSQWGRECETQYF.